This T cell receptor beta chain was recovered during a study of metastatic and nonmetastatic thyroid tumors. Findings of the study overall: In blood and tumor, TCR beta diversity was reportedly significantly higher in malignant thyroid tumors than in benign nodules.

Concerning this clone itself: Its antigen is unknown.

MiXCR reprocessed the PCR reads for TCRdb. This sample yields some 31,000 clones, of which 3.5% to 5% are seen a single time; about 21% belongs to the top ten. Germline V gene data show CDR1 as DFQATT and CDR2 as SNEGSKA (reference sequence). CDR3 length: 13 amino acids. The ends were cut back, 3 bases at V and 5 bases at J, with 13 bases in the middle. Thyroid surgery took place with no prior treatment in any patient. The sequence was obtained from a female donor with papillary thyroid cancer or a benign thyroid nodule (not recorded which). Some clones in this sample may be carry-over from other donors' samples. Sequenced: blood. The chain uses TRBV20-1 and TRBJ1-1; D is unresolved. The CDR3 DNA sequence: TGCAGTGCTAGGTGGGATGGTGGGACTGAAGCTTTCTTT. Translating gives CSARWDGGTEAFF.